This T cell receptor beta chain was identified during a study of cytomegalovirus exposure and HLA in healthy donors (dated by TCRdb to between 2016 and 2019). In terms of the full investigation: In an earlier analysis of 587 of the donors, 250 to 300 Gb of sequence data and 95 million to 130 million unique TCR beta sequences from roughly 180 million T cells were reported. An earlier analysis of 500 to 750 of the donors applied high-throughput TCR beta sequencing to assess whether each TCR beta V gene segment acted as functional or pseudogenic. HLA typing included class I and class II loci at four-digit resolution. Donor age, sex, ethnicity and CMV serostatus were compiled together with the repertoire data. To predict cytomegalovirus infection status, the study brought together high-throughput TCR immunosequencing, statistical association of individual TCRs with disease status, and machine learning. A later analysis re-analyzed previously published TCR beta repertoires from 500 to 700 donors and added high-resolution HLA genotyping to study TCR occurrence patterns. Among about 370 genotyped donors of the cohort, an average of around 250,000 unique TCR beta nucleotide sequences was sequenced per donor, of which about 19% were non-productive. The study was designed to test whether signatures of past pathogen exposure could be identified by cataloging public T cell receptors. Besides the first cohort of around 670 subjects, a separate validation cohort made up of over a hundred different subjects was used. Typing coverage varied by locus: roughly 629-630 donors for A, B, C, DRB1 and DQB1; 500 to 550 for DQA1; more than 600 for DPA1; approximately 470 for DPB1. Every repertoire in the discovery cohort had been generated on one and the same sequencing platform. The study used immunosequencing to profile the T cell repertoires of under 700 subjects and linked those repertoires to cytomegalovirus serostatus. Several DR-DQ haplotypes were handled as single units for association and clustering because linkage in the cohort was strong. The genetic ancestry cluster associated with self-reported Caucasian donors included over 80% of the 398 genotyped donors. The later analysis used no new phenotypic data to find candidate immune exposures, relying instead on TCR beta sequences and their occurrence across donors. Around 320 gigabases of sequencing data and 78 million or so unique TCR sequences were included in an early release covering 550 to 800 HLA-typed donors. A later genetic analysis took genome-wide SNP genotypes for 398 of the 666 donors and used that subset as a discovery cohort. Broader findings and caveats from the paper: In both the original and validation cohorts, the classifier was reported to diagnose cytomegalovirus status with high specificity and sensitivity. A later analysis found that most CMV-associated TCR beta chains appeared HLA-restricted, with HLA associations seemingly driven largely by CMV exposure. Broadly in line with IMGT annotations, most TCR beta V segments showed up in productive rearrangements about 87% or about 30% of the time in an earlier analysis of roughly 590 of the donors. In vitro tests confirmed that three of the cytomegalovirus-associated TCR beta chains recognize cytomegalovirus antigens. The cohort was sequenced for TCR beta chains only, and without alpha or paired-chain data the features that could be detected were limited. The authors suggested that the approach could potentially be extended to other disease states and immunological phenotypes. The 87-base-pair reads could not distinguish some IMGT-functional V segments, including TRBV6-2 and TRBV6-3, so those segments were excluded. Because counts were too low, roughly 18 rarely observed V segments, including chromosome 9 orphons, were left out of the earlier analysis of approximately 580 of the donors. In a later genetic analysis, fewer N-insertions in productive TCRs were reported among donors in an Asian-associated ancestry cluster than the approximately 710-donor mean. Correlated functional status among segregating V segments might be attributable to linkage disequilibrium, but an unknown experimental factor could not be ruled out. A later genetic analysis associated a missense DCLRE1C variant with V-gene and J-gene trimming of TCR beta chains, and an independent cohort replicated the association. Across donors, most TCR sequences were observed very rarely, whereas some public TCRs were present in many individuals. In a later analysis, TCR association rates were found to vary across HLA loci, with the most associated TCRs seen for DRB1 alleles and the fewest for HLA-C alleles. A total of 150 to 200 TCR beta chains were listed by the study as associated with cytomegalovirus. The presence/absence analyses assumed that sequencing depth was roughly uniform across donors, and that assumption may not be true. CMV serostatus was the only immune exposure information available for the cohort. Several of the top co-occurrence clusters appeared to be linked to parvovirus B19, influenza, CMV and Epstein-Barr virus, according to a later analysis. Because some donors lacked HLA typing at each locus, the association tests relied only on the typed subset. Strong co-occurrence of HLA alleles, especially DR and DQ, made assigning TCR associations to individual alleles difficult. A further reported finding was that TCR beta sequences accurately predicted the HLA-A and HLA-B alleles for most subjects in the first cohort. A later analysis found that HLA-associated TCR beta chains were more clonally expanded and had lower generation probabilities than equally common non-associated chains. Specific HLA alleles were associated with over 15,000 TCR beta sequences at a false discovery rate of 0.05 in a later analysis. The sequencing pipeline was judged likely to have produced a cluster of highly shared sequence variants as a technical artifact.

As concerns this clone: What this receptor recognizes is not known. No quality values exist for individual bases; no much larger clone is one base distant.

To prepare the library, the immunoSEQ multiplex PCR assay was applied. For the multiplex PCR, a mixture combining 60 forward primers for TCR Vbeta segments and 13 reverse primers for TCR Jbeta segments was used. A multiplex PCR assay on genomic DNA amplified the CDR3 region of rearranged TCR beta genes. Amplified TCR beta libraries were sequenced as 87-base-pair reads on the Illumina HiSeq System. In the paper's pipeline: A later analysis tallied around 82 million unique TCR beta chains across the 660 or so repertoires, and some 12 million of those chains were shared by two or more donors. Raw reads were error-corrected and collapsed into unique sequences by a nearest-neighbor algorithm in which closely related sequences were merged to remove PCR and sequencing errors. V, D and J gene segments were assigned by aligning CDR3 sequences to IMGT reference sequences. Each retained sequence needed at least a six-nucleotide match to both a V gene segment and a J gene segment. Rearrangements were classified as productive when the CDR3 lacked stop codons and remained in frame with V and J, and all other rearrangements were classified as non-productive. Following IMGT convention, CDR3 was defined as the stretch from the second conserved V-encoded cysteine to the conserved J-encoded phenylalanine. The earlier analysis of roughly 590 of the donors excluded any sequence lacking an unambiguous match to a single V gene segment. An earlier analysis of a few hundred of the donors classified V segments as functional when productive rearrangements were above 56.7% and as segregating when the standard deviation between donors was above 5%. A statistical classification framework was developed to diagnose cytomegalovirus status using the catalog of TCR beta chain sequences. In a later analysis, TCR nucleotide sequences were compared against IMGT/GENE-DB human TR gene sequences so that V and J genes could be assigned. The TCRdist pipeline was used in a later analysis to assign CDR3 sequences and most-parsimonious VDJ recombination scenarios. In a later analysis, every TCR beta chain was defined by the combination of its CDR3 amino acid sequence and its V-gene family, and reads without a unique V-gene family were dropped. To address suspected cross-contamination and a sequencing artifact, a later analysis removed roughly 580 highly shared, low-generation-probability nucleotide sequences. For each public chain, a later analysis derived a clonal expansion index from normalized ranks of inferred template counts within each repertoire. In a later analysis, generation probabilities were computed with a VDJ recombination model fitted to out-of-frame rearrangements, and the resulting probabilities were checked against IGoR. In a later analysis, TCR-TCR, TCR-HLA and TCR-CMV co-occurrence was scored with hypergeometric tests, and a repertoire-size bias correction was applied to TCR pairs. In a later analysis, false discovery rates were estimated by permuting HLA or CMV assignments 20 times. In a later analysis, co-occurring TCRs were grouped using DBSCAN, with TCRdist sequence similarity added in when clustering inside HLA-allele-positive subsets. For co-occurrence clustering, repertoires with fewer than 30,000 or more than 120,000 public chains were excluded, along with five repertoires with anomalous nucleotide sharing. The table was pulled from immuneACCESS by TCRdb, which kept in-frame rearrangements only. Such tables lose some clones; where checked, under half of the loss comes from unresolved V genes, and the rest has no known cause. V and J calls and clone size are those listed in that table; D and trimming were worked out from the DNA. The sample includes around 140,000 clones, with 70% to 80% observed a single time. The top ten clones comprise around 5.9% of the sample.

The cohort comprised 670 or so healthy bone marrow donors. At the time of sampling, all cohort members were nominally healthy, though unrecorded immune exposures were likely present. The donor tested CMV seropositive and was one of the 289 seropositive cohort members. Each donor provided a peripheral blood sample, and peripheral blood mononuclear cells were used for TCR beta sequencing. Genomic DNA extraction from the blood cell samples was performed with the Qiagen DNeasy Blood Extraction Kit. The germline V gene encodes CDR1 MNHNS and CDR2 SASEGT. Including the terminal cysteine and phenylalanine, the CDR3 comprises 17 residues. The only DNA kept is the CDR3, 51 bases in frame from the first base. V is clipped by 6 bases and J by 4 bases, and the sequence between their germline boundaries is 21 bases long.

The TCR comes from a woman in her 40s in good health and CMV-seropositive. Sample: PBMCs. The sequence joins TRBV6-1 to TRBJ1-4, and possibly TRBD1, on 6 matching bases. The CDR3 region: CASSERGGKWGNEKLFF. The nucleotides are TGTGCCAGCAGCGAAAGGGGGGGGAAATGGGGTAATGAAAAACTGTTTTTT.